Listed below are T cell receptor beta chains from one sample, sequenced in a study of cytomegalovirus exposure and HLA in healthy donors. Profiling relied on immunoSEQ multiplex PCR, and the TCRdb table lists in-frame clones only, not all of them. The sample has over 150,000 clones; around 74% are singletons. The sample consisted of PBMCs. The source is a male donor in good health and CMV-seronegative. CDR3s include the opening cysteine and the closing phenylalanine or tryptophan. The D gene is left open where the match is weak. Part of the rows lack a size; the others show once, few, many or a class for expanded clones.

clone_size | j_call | d_call | v_call | cdr3_aa | cdr3_nt
NA | TRBJ2-3 | TRBD1 | TRBV28 | CASLIAGGADTQYF | TGTGCCAGCTTAATAGCAGGGGGCGCAGATACGCAGTATTTT
NA | TRBJ2-3 | NA | TRBV5-6 | CASSFLDTQYF | TGTGCCAGCAGCTTTCTGGATACGCAGTATTTT
NA | TRBJ1-5 | NA | TRBV6-6 | CASSYSQGVDQPQHF | TGTGCCAGCAGTTACTCCCAAGGGGTAGATCAGCCCCAGCATTTT
once | TRBJ2-3 | NA | TRBV2 | CASSALTTLIRTDTQYF | TGTGCCAGCAGTGCCCTAACTACCTTGATTCGAACAGATACGCAGTATTTT
NA | TRBJ2-5 | NA | TRBV6-6 | CASSYPDRIRSETQYF | TGTGCCAGCAGTTACCCTGACAGGATCCGATCCGAGACCCAGTACTTC
NA | TRBJ1-1 | NA | TRBV19 | CASSIIGGGTEAFF | TGTGCCAGTAGTATTATAGGGGGGGGCACTGAAGCTTTCTTT
NA | TRBJ2-3 | NA | TRBV6-6 | CALGGPPISTDTQYF | TGTGCCCTGGGGGGGCCGCCTATTAGCACAGATACGCAGTATTTT
NA | TRBJ2-7 | NA | TRBV6-5 | CASSYSATPYEQYF | TGTGCCAGCAGTTATAGTGCAACGCCCTACGAGCAGTACTTC
NA | TRBJ1-1 | TRBD1 | TRBV10-3 | CATRTGETEAFF | TGTGCCACCAGGACAGGGGAAACTGAAGCTTTCTTT
NA | TRBJ2-2 | TRBD2 | TRBV28 | CASSPGGLAVNTGELFF | TGTGCCAGCAGCCCTGGTGGGCTAGCGGTAAACACCGGGGAGCTGTTTTTT
NA | TRBJ2-3 | TRBD2 | TRBV6-5 | CASSTGLAGTDTQYF | TGTGCCAGCAGTACGGGACTAGCGGGCACAGATACGCAGTATTTT
NA | TRBJ2-7 | TRBD1 | TRBV28 | CASRAGDRGSEQYF | TGTGCCAGCAGGGCGGGGGACAGGGGTTCCGAGCAGTACTTC
NA | TRBJ2-1 | NA | TRBV19 | CASSLRVLNEQFF | TGTGCCAGTAGCCTCCGGGTCCTCAATGAGCAGTTCTTC
NA | TRBJ2-3 | NA | TRBV10-3 | CASLDSKVSDTQYF | TGTGCCAGCTTGGACTCGAAAGTTTCAGATACGCAGTATTTT
few | TRBJ1-5 | TRBD1 | TRBV28 | CASSLGQAYQPQHF | TGTGCCAGCAGTTTAGGACAGGCTTATCAGCCCCAGCATTTT
NA | TRBJ2-1 | TRBD2 | TRBV27 | CASSGGLAGAKPSRNEQFF | TGTGCCAGCAGTGGGGGACTAGCGGGGGCCAAACCCTCCCGGAATGAGCAGTTCTTC